Each of the 22 T cell receptor beta chains below was sequenced from the same sample in a study of blood T cells in healthy people across ages. A second about 6 to 12 cycle PCR used barcoded and J-beta primers. TCRdb independently ran MiXCR on the 5' RACE reads; one entry per CDR3 protein. The sample carries about 640,000 distinct CDR3 sequences, roughly 53% recorded once. The sample was blood. These TCRs come from a man aged 60-69 years in good health.

This CDR3 reads CASSYFPGPNTGELFF. CDR3 nucleotide sequence: TGTGCCAGCAGTTACTTCCCCGGACCGAACACCGGGGAGCTGTTTTTT. This chain connects TRBV9 to TRBJ2-2; D not certain. CDR3 length: 16 amino acids. Trimming removed 5 bases at V and 0 bases at J, with 14 bases between. The germline gives CDR1 SGDLS, CDR2 YYNGEE.

The chain employs TRBV20-1 and TRBJ1-1, with unresolved D. V was trimmed by 6 bases and J by 4 bases, leaving 15 bases between them. The CDR3 totals 13 residues. CDR1 is DFQATT, CDR2 SNEGSKA, per germline (reference sequence). The CDR3 spells CSALSQATTEAFF. The CDR3 bases are TGCAGTGCCCTTAGCCAGGCAACCACTGAAGCTTTCTTT.

This clonotype was observed a handful of times. This chain links TRBV12-3 or TRBV12-4 with TRBJ1-1, with 9 positions matching TRBD1. V shed 6 bases, J shed 1 base, and the junction held 0 bases outside the gene matches. The CDR3 extends over 13 amino acids. The CDR3 DNA follows: TGTGCCAGCAGGGACAGGGGGAACACTGAAGCTTTCTTT. Its protein is CASRDRGNTEAFF.

The gene calls are TRBV7-9 and TRBJ2-7; D is undetermined. Germline-derived CDR1 and CDR2 are SEHNR and FQNEAQ (reference sequence). The CDR3 has 16 residues. Trimming shortened V by 2 bases and J by 3 bases, and 17 bases separated the two germline ends. CDR3 region: CASSLTPAGFHYEQYF. In nucleotides, the CDR3 is TGTGCCAGCAGCTTAACGCCGGCCGGGTTCCACTACGAGCAGTACTTC.

The genes are TRBV7-2 and TRBJ1-5; D not certain. Trimming stripped 1 base from V and 1 base from J, with 8 bases between. Germline CDR1 reads SGHTA; CDR2 reads FQGNSA. CDR3 size: 15 residues. The CDR3 coding sequence is TGTGCCAGCAGCTTAGTTAGCGCAAGCAATCAGCCCCAGCATTTT. It specifies CASSLVSASNQPQHF.

The CDR3: CASRAGSFGETQYF. The CDR3 DNA is TGCGCCAGCAGGGCGGGGAGCTTCGGGGAGACCCAGTACTTC. This chain connects TRBV10-1 to TRBJ2-5; possibly TRBD2 for D (6 bases). The CDR3 has 14 amino acids. Trimming removed 6 bases from V and 5 bases from J, with 16 bases in between. Per the germline V gene, CDR1 is WNHNN and CDR2 is SYGVQD (reference sequence).

The J gene is TRBJ2-1, the V gene TRBV5-1; possibly TRBD1 for D (6 bases). Germline CDR1 and CDR2: SGHRS and YFSETQ. CDR3 length: 14 residues. The germline V and J ends were trimmed by 6 bases and 4 bases, with 14 bases remaining between them. This chain's CDR3 is CASNEDREYNEQFF. The CDR3 nucleotides are TGCGCCAGCAACGAGGACAGAGAATACAATGAGCAGTTCTTC.

The chain links TRBV11-2 to TRBJ2-5; D may be TRBD1 (6 bases). V was pared by 5 bases and J by 5 bases, with 21 bases between. The V gene's germline CDR1 is SGHAT and CDR2 FQNNGV. The CDR3 is made up of 16 amino acids. In DNA, the CDR3 is TGTGCCAGCAGCCCGGAAGGGGGATTACCACCGGAGACCCAGTACTTC. Protein sequence: CASSPEGGLPPETQYF.

The rearrangement links TRBV6-5 to TRBJ2-5; no clear D gene. Germline V gives CDR1 MNHEY, CDR2 SVGAGI. The CDR3 spans 16 residues. V lost 0 bases, J lost 5 bases, and 16 bases lay in between. CDR3 amino acids: CASSYSMAPALETQYF. The CDR3 coding sequence is TGTGCCAGCAGTTACTCGATGGCCCCCGCACTGGAGACCCAGTACTTC.

Only a few counts were recorded for this clonotype. V gene TRBV15 combines with J gene TRBJ1-2, with a tentative D call TRBD1 (5 bases). The CDR3 runs 12 residues. V dropped 0 bases and J dropped 10 bases, with 9 bases sitting between them. In germline, CDR1 is LNHNV, CDR2 YYDKDF (reference sequence). CDR3 bases: TGTGCCACCAGCAGAGATCGGGGGGTCTACACCTTC. The encoded protein is CATSRDRGVYTF.

The chain carries TRBV20-1 and TRBJ2-7; D uncertain. Trimming pared 3 bases from V and 6 bases from J, leaving 12 bases between. The CDR3 length is 12 residues. Germline CDR1 DFQATT, CDR2 SNEGSKA (reference sequence). The CDR3: CSASELTREQYF. The CDR3 DNA follows: TGCAGTGCTAGTGAGTTAACCCGCGAGCAGTACTTC.

V usage is TRBV21-1 and J usage is TRBJ1-1. TRBV21-1 is shown as a pseudogene. The CDR3 length is 17 residues. The CDR3 DNA reads as TGTGCCAGCAGCCAAAGGGGGTTCCCAGCCATGAACACTGAAGCTTTCTTT. Translation gives CASSQRGFPAMNTEAFF.

This clonotype was observed a handful of times. V usage is TRBV7-9 and J usage is TRBJ2-1, with D perhaps matching TRBD2 (5 bases). The germline CDR1 and CDR2 sequences are SEHNR and FQNEAQ (reference sequence). CDR3 length: 14 amino acids. The ends were cut back, 5 bases at V and 12 bases at J, with 20 bases in the middle. The CDR3 reads CASSPTQGVAGQFF. The CDR3 DNA is TGTGCCAGCAGCCCAACACAAGGCGTTGCGGGGCAGTTCTTC.

The chain uses TRBV9 and TRBJ2-4; maybe TRBD2 (5 bases). The J call may not be correct, given that the DNA end is closer to TRBJ2-7. Germline lookup yields CDR1 SGDLS and CDR2 YYNGEE. The CDR3 is 14 residues long. The CDR3: CASSPHWEIYEQYF. Here the CDR3 DNA reads TGTGCCAGCAGCCCCCATTGGGAGATCTACGAGCAGTACTTC.

This clonotype was seen many times. The rearrangement uses TRBV20-1 and TRBJ2-3; D is unclear. The CDR3 extends over 13 amino acids. Germline lookup yields CDR1 DFQATT and CDR2 SNEGSKA (reference sequence). V lost 6 bases and J 5 bases, leaving 15 bases between the germline ends. The CDR3 DNA follows: TGCAGTGCCCTAGAGCTGACACAAGATACGCAGTATTTT. This translates into CSALELTQDTQYF.

This clonotype was detected a few times. The rearrangement uses TRBV7-8 and TRBJ2-3, with 8 positions matching TRBD2. Germline assignment: CDR1 SGHVS and CDR2 FQNEAQ. This CDR3 has 16 residues. J gave up 8 bases and V 5 bases, and 15 bases lay outside the gene matches. The CDR3, as DNA: TGTGCCAGCAGCCAACTAACTAGCGGCCTCCATGGTACGCAGTATTTT. Its translation: CASSQLTSGLHGTQYF.

The chain is built from TRBV3-1 and TRBJ2-7, with D perhaps TRBD2 (6 bases). The J call may be faulty, since TRBJ2-5 better matches the DNA end. The germline V gene has CDR1 LGHDT and CDR2 YNNKEL (reference sequence). CDR3 size: 17 residues. CDR3 sequence reads: CASSQVAATWRQETQYF. In DNA, the CDR3 is TGTGCCAGCAGCCAAGTAGCGGCGACATGGCGCCAAGAGACCCAGTACTTC.

The chain recombines TRBV12-3 or TRBV12-4 with TRBJ2-3; 11 bases align to TRBD2. V was clipped by 6 bases and J by 4 bases; unmatched bases: 6. This CDR3 is built from 15 residues. CDR3 in amino acids: CASSSLAGVSDTQYF. Here the CDR3 DNA reads TGTGCCAGCAGCTCACTAGCGGGGGTGTCAGATACGCAGTATTTT.

The chain recombines TRBV13 with TRBJ1-6, with 9 positions matching TRBD1. The germline V gene has CDR1 PRHDT and CDR2 FYEKMQ (reference sequence). The CDR3 totals 16 residues. The J segment lost 4 bases and the V segment lost 5 bases, leaving 6 bases of the junction unmatched. The DNA of the CDR3 is TGTGCCAGCAGCGCCCGGGACAGGGTATATAATTCACCCCTCCACTTT. Translation: CASSARDRVYNSPLHF.

V usage is TRBV20-1 and J usage is TRBJ2-7; TRBD2 aligns across 7 bases. With 0 bases clipped from V and 3 bases from J, the junction kept 8 bases outside the gene matches. Germline V gives CDR1 DFQATT, CDR2 SNEGSKA (reference sequence). The CDR3 runs 15 residues. In DNA form, the CDR3 reads TGCAGTGCTAGAGATAATTGGGGGGGGATCTACGAGCAGTACTTC. Translated, it gives CSARDNWGGIYEQYF.

This clonotype has a single count. The chain links TRBV6-6 to TRBJ2-3; TRBD2 matches at 8 bases. Unmatched junction bases numbered 4, after V lost 2 bases and J lost 0 bases. The germline V gene encodes CDR1 MNHNY and CDR2 SVGAGI (reference sequence). CDR3 length: 16 amino acids. CDR3: CASSYRVAGSTDTQYF. CDR3 DNA sequence: TGTGCCAGCAGTTACCGAGTAGCGGGGAGCACAGATACGCAGTATTTT.

The chain joins TRBV28 to TRBJ1-5; no reliable D call. V lost 6 bases, J lost 3 bases, and 6 bases lay in between. The CDR3 is 12 amino acids. Germline V gene lookup returns CDR1 MDHEN and CDR2 SYDVKM. The CDR3 coding sequence is TGTGCCAGCAGACAGTTCAATCAGCCCCAGCATTTT. Its translation is CASRQFNQPQHF.